The source of this T cell receptor (beta chain) is a study of T cell responses to AZD1222 COVID-19 vaccine. General observations from the study: Mostly white British, mostly female donors; authors suggested clonal diversity may be underestimated. In all cases, repertoires were sampled only after the peak T cell response. Close to half of all spike-specific TCRs reportedly target regions of the variants that are unmutated.

In regard to this clone: The antigen is not known.

V lost 3 bases, J lost 2 bases, and 13 bases lay in between. The CDR3 is 15 amino acids. The germline gives CDR1 LNHDA, CDR2 SQIVND (reference sequence). This table comes from immunoSEQ multiplex PCR, and its TCRdb copy is limited to in-frame clones, with some not included. The sample shows about 150,000 clones, roughly 92% of them seen only once. This TCR was recovered from an adult who received the AZD1222 COVID-19 vaccine. The sample was peripheral blood, taken 28 days after the second AZD1222 dose. J is TRBJ2-5 and V is TRBV19, with D possibly matching TRBD1 (5 bases). This CDR3 reads CASSMGRTTQETQYF. Written as DNA, the CDR3 is TGTGCCAGTAGTATGGGCAGGACAACGCAAGAGACCCAGTACTTC.